The T cell receptor (beta chain) under discussion was sequenced for a study of identifying expanded T cells in peripheral blood. Sequenced by immunoSEQ multiplex PCR; TCRdb stores in-frame clones only, minus some. This repertoire shows about 63,000 clones, about four fifths found once; its top ten account for approximately 19%. There are 14 residues in the CDR3. V was cut by 2 bases and J by 9 bases, with 14 bases left in between. CDR1 is SGHNT, CDR2 YENEEA, per germline. The TCR was taken from a person aged 18 to 75 in good health. The chain has TRBV11-3 and TRBJ1-3; D is uncertain. Sequenced: blood. This CDR3 is CASSLREAEGTIYF. CDR3 in DNA: TGTGCCAGCAGCTTACGAGAGGCTGAAGGCACCATATATTTT.